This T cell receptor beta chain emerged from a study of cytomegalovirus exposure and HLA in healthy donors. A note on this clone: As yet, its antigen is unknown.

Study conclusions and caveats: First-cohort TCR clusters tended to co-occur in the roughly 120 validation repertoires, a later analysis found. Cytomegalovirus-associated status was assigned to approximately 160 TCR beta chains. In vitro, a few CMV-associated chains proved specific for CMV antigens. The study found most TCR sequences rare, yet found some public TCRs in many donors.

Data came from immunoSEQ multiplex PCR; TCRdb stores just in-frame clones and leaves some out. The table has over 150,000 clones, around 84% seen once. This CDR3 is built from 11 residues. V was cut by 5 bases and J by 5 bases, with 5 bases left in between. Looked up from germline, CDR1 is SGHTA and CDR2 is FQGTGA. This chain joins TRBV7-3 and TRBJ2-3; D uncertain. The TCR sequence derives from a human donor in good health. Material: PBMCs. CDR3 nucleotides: TGTGCCAGCAGCGTCATAGATACGCAGTATTTT. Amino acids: CASSVIDTQYF.